This T cell receptor beta chain was profiled in a study of cytomegalovirus exposure and HLA in healthy donors (dated by TCRdb to about 2017). In the study overall: According to a later analysis, one platform produced both the 110 or so validation repertoires and the 666 repertoires of the first cohort. Along with the roughly 610-subject first cohort, a separate validation cohort of over a hundred different subjects was used. The study combined high-throughput TCR immunosequencing, statistical association of individual TCRs with disease status, and machine learning to predict cytomegalovirus infection status. The study aimed to test whether signatures of past pathogen exposure could be identified by cataloging public T cell receptors.

Libraries were made using the immunoSEQ multiplex PCR assay. The source study handled its data this way. A statistical classification framework was built for diagnosing cytomegalovirus status from the catalog of TCR beta chain sequences. TCRdb retrieved this table from immuneACCESS and kept in-frame rearrangements only. Not all clones are present; in checked studies, unresolved V genes account for under half, and no reason is known for the remainder. D and trimming come from the DNA, and the V and J calls and clone size come from that table. Across this sample there are more than 85,000 clones, with roughly 94% seen only once. The ten top clones hold roughly 0.9% of the sample. As regards this clone: It lacks a known antigen. One base away there is no much larger clone; base qualities are not given.

The CDR3 starts with the cysteine, ends with the phenylalanine, and has 14 residues. CDR3 DNA is the only sequence kept; it has 42 bases, read in frame from the first base. V and J are trimmed by 0 bases and 7 bases, and the gene matches miss 6 bases of the junction. According to the germline V gene, CDR1 reads SGDLS and CDR2 reads YYNGEE. Separate from the roughly 660-subject first cohort, the validation cohort of over 90 subjects was the group to which the donors belonged. The study at large found these results: In the study, 150 to 200 TCR beta chains were listed as associated with cytomegalovirus. All 120 or so repertoires were used to score co-occurrence in the validation cohort in a later analysis, because that analysis had no HLA typing for the cohort. Most TCR sequences were observed very rarely across donors, whereas some public TCRs were present in many individuals. A later analysis found that TCRs clustered in the first cohort also tended to co-occur in the roughly 120 validation repertoires, with 94% of cluster scores above 0. The authors suggested that the approach could potentially be extended to other disease states and immunological phenotypes. The classifier was reported to diagnose cytomegalovirus status with high specificity and sensitivity in both the original cohort and the validation cohort. In vitro tests confirmed that a few of the cytomegalovirus-associated TCR beta chains recognize cytomegalovirus antigens.

The rearranged chain carries TRBV9 and TRBJ1-2, and 7 junction bases match TRBD1. Sequencing was done on a sample of PBMCs. The sequence came from a woman younger than 30 in good health and CMV-seronegative. The CDR3 amino acid sequence is: CASSVGQGVIGYTF. The sequenced DNA is TGTGCCAGCAGCGTAGGACAGGGAGTAATTGGCTACACCTTC.